These T cell receptor beta chains were read from a single sample in a study of T cells in Graves' hyperthyroidism and ophthalmopathy. A single record per CDR3 protein comes from TCRdb applying MiXCR to the multiplex PCR reads. The data show about 570,000 distinct CDR3 sequences, 35% to 55% seen once. Sequenced: peripheral blood or thyroid tissue (not recorded which). The origin of the receptors is an adult woman with Graves' disease, either hyperthyroidism or ophthalmopathy (not recorded which). Both conserved end residues are part of each CDR3. A D gene is named only where the DNA matches it firmly. Clone size, where shown, is once, few, many, or a class for clones that have expanded.

clone_size	j_call	d_call	v_call	cdr3_nt	cdr3_aa
.	TRBJ1-5	.	TRBV19	TGTGCCAGTAGTACAGTGTCAGATCAGCCCCAGCATTTT	CASSTVSDQPQHF
.	TRBJ1-5	.	TRBV15	TGCGCCACCAGCCCCCGAGTGGGGCTTGACAAGCAGCCCCAGCATTTT	CATSPRVGLDKQPQHF
once	TRBJ1-1	.	TRBV6-1	TGTGCCAGCGGGACAATCGGCACTGAAGCTTTCTTT	CASGTIGTEAFF
many	TRBJ2-7	.	TRBV11-1	TGTGCCAGCAGCTCCGGAGACCGGAGATACTACGAGCAGTACTTC	CASSSGDRRYYEQYF
many	TRBJ1-6	.	TRBV7-2	TGTGCCAGCAGCTTAGAGGCAGTTGGGGCACCCCTCCACTTT	CASSLEAVGAPLHF
many	TRBJ2-7	.	TRBV6-2/TRBV6-3	TGTGCCAGCAGCGCCTTGATACTAGCCTACGAGCAGTACTTC	CASSALILAYEQYF
many	TRBJ2-6	.	TRBV7-7	TGTGCTAGCAGCGCCGATCCCGGGGCCAACGTCCTGACTTTC	CASSADPGANVLTF
few	TRBJ1-6	.	TRBV25-1	TGTGCCAGCAGTCAAGGATTCGGTTCACCCCTCCACTTT	CASSQGFGSPLHF
many	TRBJ1-5	TRBD1	TRBV2	TGTGCCAGCGTCGGGACAGGGGGCCGTCAGCCCCAGCATTTT	CASVGTGGRQPQHF
many	TRBJ2-7	TRBD2	TRBV20-1	TGCAGTGCTGGGAGGGGTGTAAGGTACGAGCAGTACTTC	CSAGRGVRYEQYF
.	TRBJ1-2	TRBD1	TRBV25-1	TGTGCCAGCAGTGAATCAGGGGGCGGCAGCTACACCTTC	CASSESGGGSYTF
many	TRBJ1-2	.	TRBV6-1	TGTGCCGGTCGGAAACAGCTTGCTAACTATGGCTACACCTTC	CAGRKQLANYGYTF
many	TRBJ1-5	TRBD1	TRBV6-6	TGTGCCAGCAGTACAGGGGGAGGGTTAGGGCAGCCCCAGCATTTT	CASSTGGGLGQPQHF
many	TRBJ1-5	.	TRBV5-5	TGTGCCAGCAGCTTGGTGGCTGGGGATCAGCCCCAGCATTTT	CASSLVAGDQPQHF
many	TRBJ2-7	.	TRBV10-1	TGCGCCAGCAGTGACCGAACAGAAACCTACGAGCAGTACTTC	CASSDRTETYEQYF
many	TRBJ1-3	TRBD1	TRBV10-3	TGTGCCATCAGGCTTGACAGGGCCAACTCTGGAAACACCATATATTTT	CAIRLDRANSGNTIYF